This section outlines one T cell receptor beta chain sequence together with its context. The CDR3 has 15 residues. The V segment lost 3 bases and the J segment 3 bases; nucleotides outside the gene matches: 6. Germline-derived CDR1 and CDR2 are SGHTA and FQGNSA. The entry originates in a study of human T cells and chemical hapten exposure. The time point here: patch test 2, 6 weeks after DPC sensitization. As for treatment: therapeutic diphenylcyclopropenone sensitization with weekly scalp DPC. Total RNA was extracted from unfractionated whole blood. TCRdb reanalysed the RACE reads using MiXCR and keeps one entry per CDR3 protein. Of tens of thousands of distinct CDR3 sequences listed, about 9.6% are singletons.

This receptor was obtained from a woman aged 25-40 years with alopecia areata. Some clones in this sample may be carry-over from other donors' samples. This specimen was whole blood, taken in connection with sensitization to the hapten diphenylcyclopropenone (DPC). V and J are TRBV7-2 and TRBJ2-3; TRBD2 aligns across 7 bases. The CDR3 bases are TGTGCCAGCAGCTTCACTAGCGCTTCGACAGATACGCAGTATTTT. This translates into CASSFTSASTDTQYF.